These T cell receptor beta chains were read from a single sample in a study of cytomegalovirus exposure and HLA in healthy donors. Sequenced by immunoSEQ multiplex PCR; TCRdb stores in-frame clones only, minus some. The table has about 160,000 clones, about 72% seen once. Input material: PBMCs. These TCRs come from a man between 60 and 75 years old in good health and CMV-seronegative. Both conserved end residues are part of each CDR3. A D gene is named only where the DNA matches it firmly. Part of the rows lack a size; the others show once, few, many or a class for expanded clones.

abundance	d_gene	len	v_gene	j_gene	CDR3aa	CDR3nt
once	NA	14	TRBV4-3	TRBJ1-2	CASSQEPRGYGYTF	TGCGCCAGCAGCCAAGAGCCCAGGGGCTATGGCTACACCTTC
few	NA	15	TRBV7-2	TRBJ1-2	CASSLVSPGVYGYTF	TGTGCCAGCAGCTTAGTGTCGCCAGGGGTCTATGGCTACACCTTC
NA	TRBD2	13	TRBV10-2	TRBJ2-4	CASSVGTRGFQYF	TGCGCCAGCAGTGTTGGGACTAGGGGTTTTCAGTACTTC
NA	NA	11	TRBV5-4	TRBJ1-1	CASSSTGEAFF	TGTGCCAGCAGCTCGACAGGAGAGGCTTTCTTT
NA	NA	15	TRBV30	TRBJ1-2	CAWSPGGGFGYGYTF	TGTGCCTGGAGTCCCGGGGGTGGGTTTGGGTATGGCTACACCTTC
NA	TRBD1	16	TRBV4-3	TRBJ1-5	CASSQDWGQGDQPQHF	TGCGCCAGCAGCCAAGATTGGGGACAGGGTGATCAGCCCCAGCATTTT
NA	TRBD1	15	TRBV5-1	TRBJ1-6	CASSLVGQGGSPLHF	TGCGCCAGCAGCTTGGTTGGACAGGGCGGATCACCCCTCCACTTT
NA	TRBD1	14	TRBV11-1	TRBJ2-5	CASSGRTGPETQYF	TGTGCCAGCAGCGGGCGGACAGGGCCAGAGACCCAGTACTTC
NA	NA	11	TRBV18	TRBJ2-4	CASSYSDIQYF	TGTGCCAGCTCATATAGTGACATTCAGTACTTC
once	NA	14	TRBV19	TRBJ1-2	CASSTGGAGYGYTF	TGTGCCAGTAGTACTGGGGGGGCCGGGTATGGCTACACCTTC
NA	NA	16	TRBV6-5	TRBJ2-3	CASSYSRATGVDTQYF	TGTGCCAGCAGTTACTCGAGGGCCACCGGTGTAGATACGCAGTATTTT
NA	NA	14	TRBV19	TRBJ1-4	CASSPMRENEKLFF	TGTGCCAGTAGCCCCATGAGGGAGAATGAAAAACTGTTTTTT
NA	NA	16	TRBV5-1	TRBJ2-3	CASSLTPGLDTDTQYF	TGCGCCAGCAGCTTGACGCCGGGACTGGACACAGATACGCAGTATTTT
NA	TRBD1	12	TRBV28	TRBJ2-7	CASAGDRGEQYF	TGTGCCAGTGCTGGAGACAGGGGCGAGCAGTACTTC
NA	TRBD1	15	TRBV7-9	TRBJ2-2	CASSSGGLETGELFF	TGTGCCAGCAGCTCAGGGGGTTTAGAAACCGGGGAGCTGTTTTTT
once	TRBD1	13	TRBV29-1	TRBJ2-7	CSVDLGQGNEQYF	TGCAGCGTTGATCTGGGACAGGGTAACGAGCAGTACTTC
NA	NA	16	TRBV7-8	TRBJ2-3	CASSLLGRGSTDTQYF	TGTGCCAGCAGCCTCCTGGGGAGGGGGAGCACAGATACGCAGTATTTT
NA	TRBD2	15	TRBV28	TRBJ2-3	CASSGGLAGLDTQYF	TGTGCCAGCAGTGGGGGACTAGCGGGGTTGGATACGCAGTATTTT
NA	NA	15	TRBV18	TRBJ2-5	CASSPRTGLGETQYF	TGTGCCAGCTCACCACGTACAGGGTTGGGAGAGACCCAGTACTTC
NA	NA	14	TRBV7-2	TRBJ1-5	CASSLEAGNQPQHF	TGTGCCAGCAGCTTAGAGGCGGGCAATCAGCCCCAGCATTTT
NA	TRBD1	16	TRBV19	TRBJ1-5	CASSQQGAGFNQPQHF	TGTGCCAGTAGTCAGCAGGGGGCTGGTTTCAATCAGCCCCAGCATTTT
NA	NA	12	TRBV7-9	TRBJ2-1	CSSSFLAREQFF	TGTTCCAGCAGCTTTCTAGCGAGAGAGCAGTTCTTC
NA	TRBD2	15	TRBV4-1	TRBJ2-7	CASSQGGGYFYEQYF	TGCGCCAGCAGCCAGGGCGGGGGGTATTTTTACGAGCAGTACTTC
NA	NA	13	TRBV5-1	TRBJ1-4	CASSLNREEKLFF	TGCGCCAGCAGCTTGAACAGGGAAGAAAAACTGTTTTTT
NA	TRBD1	16	TRBV7-9	TRBJ1-4	CASSGAGGSDSEKLFF	TGTGCCAGCAGCGGCGCAGGGGGCTCGGACTCTGAAAAACTGTTTTTT
NA	NA	15	TRBV2	TRBJ1-6	CASTYEAQGNSPLHF	TGTGCCAGCACCTATGAGGCACAGGGAAATTCACCCCTCCACTTT
once	TRBD2	17	TRBV11-2	TRBJ2-2	CASSRRLASANTGELFF	TGTGCCAGCAGCCGTAGACTAGCGTCCGCGAACACCGGGGAGCTGTTTTTT
many	NA	13	TRBV5-5	TRBJ1-1	CASSFNGGTEAFF	TGTGCCAGCAGCTTCAACGGGGGCACTGAAGCTTTCTTT
NA	TRBD1	15	TRBV30	TRBJ1-1	CALQWGQGLNTEAFF	TGTGCGTTACAATGGGGACAGGGCTTGAACACTGAAGCTTTCTTT
few	TRBD2	18	TRBV4-3	TRBJ2-1	CASSPQGGAGGPYNEQFF	TGCGCCAGCAGCCCACAGGGGGGAGCGGGGGGGCCATACAATGAGCAGTTCTTC
NA	NA	13	TRBV4-1	TRBJ1-1	CASSQSARTEAFF	TGCGCCAGCAGCCAAAGCGCGAGAACTGAAGCTTTCTTT
NA	TRBD1	14	TRBV7-9	TRBJ2-7	CASTLSGTGREQYF	TGTGCCAGCACCCTATCCGGGACAGGAAGAGAGCAGTACTTC
NA	NA	14	TRBV7-9	TRBJ1-1	CASSLARPISGAFF	TGTGCCAGCAGCTTAGCTCGTCCCATTTCCGGAGCTTTCTTT
NA	NA	16	TRBV29-1	TRBJ2-5	CSVEDPGAIGKETQYF	TGCAGCGTTGAAGATCCAGGGGCGATAGGCAAAGAGACCCAGTACTTC
once	NA	17	TRBV4-2	TRBJ1-3	CASSQDGGGRSGNTIYF	TGTGCCAGCAGCCAAGATGGGGGGGGCAGGTCTGGAAACACCATATATTTT
NA	NA	14	TRBV7-2	TRBJ2-7	CASSAPGLSYEQYF	TGTGCCAGCAGCGCTCCGGGTCTCTCCTACGAGCAGTACTTC
few	TRBD1	15	TRBV2	TRBJ2-5	CASSPPQGVRETQYF	TGTGCCAGCAGCCCCCCACAGGGGGTTAGAGAGACCCAGTACTTC
NA	NA	13	TRBV6-5	TRBJ2-4	CASSRGPQNIQYF	TGTGCCAGCAGCAGGGGACCCCAAAACATTCAGTACTTC
NA	TRBD1	15	TRBV5-1	TRBJ2-1	CASRPTGGVNNEQFF	TGCGCCAGCAGGCCAACAGGGGGCGTAAACAATGAGCAGTTCTTC
NA	TRBD1	20	TRBV4-3	TRBJ1-3	CASSQDRLGQGLWSGNTIYF	TGCGCCAGCAGCCAAGACCGATTGGGACAGGGCCTTTGGTCTGGAAACACCATATATTTT
NA	TRBD1	14	TRBV6-5	TRBJ2-7	CASSYGTGRHEQYF	TGTGCCAGCAGTTACGGGACAGGGCGACACGAGCAGTACTTC
few	NA	14	TRBV7-2	TRBJ1-6	CASSLREGRSPLHF	TGTGCCAGCAGCTTACGGGAGGGTCGTTCACCCCTCCACTTT
NA	NA	15	TRBV27	TRBJ2-3	CASNPHLGETDTQYF	TGTGCCAGCAACCCCCACCTTGGAGAGACAGATACGCAGTATTTT
NA	TRBD1	13	TRBV11-2	TRBJ1-2	CASSLDRDRGYTF	TGTGCCAGCAGCCTAGACAGGGATCGTGGCTACACCTTC
once	NA	15	TRBV4-1	TRBJ2-2	CASSQELAGAGELFF	TGCGCCAGCAGCCAAGAACTAGCCGGGGCCGGGGAGCTGTTTTTT
few	NA	15	TRBV5-4	TRBJ1-1	CASSPSGNPDTEAFF	TGTGCCAGCAGCCCTTCAGGAAACCCTGACACTGAAGCTTTCTTT
NA	TRBD1	15	TRBV6-5	TRBJ1-2	CASSRGTAANYGYTF	TGTGCCAGCAGCCGCGGGACAGCAGCTAATTATGGCTACACCTTC
NA	TRBD2	13	TRBV28	TRBJ2-7	CASRGLAGDEQYF	TGTGCCAGCAGGGGACTAGCGGGTGACGAGCAGTACTTC
NA	TRBD2	16	TRBV6-1	TRBJ2-3	CASSEEGSGGTDTQYF	TGTGCCAGCAGTGAAGAAGGGAGCGGGGGCACAGATACGCAGTATTTT
NA	NA	14	TRBV2	TRBJ2-7	CASTSQGSTYEQYF	TGTGCCAGCACCTCGCAGGGGTCCACCTACGAGCAGTACTTC